The clone carrying this T cell receptor beta chain was found a few times. The CDR3 covers 14 residues. Germline CDR1 and CDR2: LNHDA and SQIVND (reference sequence). The ends were cut back, 5 bases at V and 4 bases at J, with 13 bases in the middle. Per the study methods: Estimation of nucleated cell counts relied on the amplification of reference gene primers. Measured with immunoSEQ multiplex PCR; TCRdb has only the in-frame clones, and not every one. The V and J calls and clone size were taken over from that table, and D and trimming were inferred from the DNA. The profile shows tens of thousands of clones, roughly four fifths of them singletons. This sample is part of a study of blood T cell repertoires in COVID-19. Study information: Samples representing acute and convalescent COVID-19 were sourced from the United States, Italy and Spain. PBMCs, B-cell-depleted T cells, or T cells were the source of the cDNA or gDNA that made up the material.

The receptor comes from a human donor in a cohort sampled during active COVID-19. The J gene is TRBJ2-3, the V gene TRBV19, with D tentatively TRBD2 (5 bases). Sequencing was carried out using peripheral blood. In DNA, the CDR3 is TGTGCCAGTAGTTTGAGGGTTTCAGCAGATACGCAGTATTTT. Its protein is CASSLRVSADTQYF.